This T cell receptor beta chain was sequenced during a study of radiotherapy plus CTLA-4 blockade in lung cancer. Study context: Disease control was seen in 31% of patients, objective responses in 15% to 20%. The study's findings and limits: Response was reportedly best predicted by early blood T cell clone dynamics, with interferon-beta. TCR clones originating in tumors grew in number in blood after radiotherapy plus ipilimumab.

Each patient with chemo-refractory metastatic non-small-cell lung cancer was treated with focal radiation plus CTLA-4 blockade using ipilimumab. For this clone: Its antigen is unidentified. This sample also contains other DNA sequences that code for the same CDR3.

Sequencing used immunoSEQ multiplex PCR; TCRdb keeps in-frame clones, though not all of them. In the table there are around 82,000 clones, around nine tenths of which are singletons. The CDR3 length is 13 residues. Germline V gene lookup returns CDR1 SGHTA and CDR2 FQGTGA. V lost 4 bases to trimming and J lost 1 base, with 7 bases between them. The clonotype was recovered from a human donor with non-small cell lung cancer that progressed on radiotherapy plus ipilimumab. The sequencing used peripheral blood, collected from a patient treated with radiotherapy plus ipilimumab. The genes are TRBV7-3 and TRBJ1-1; D unclear. This CDR3 reads CASSSESNTEAFF. The CDR3 region has the DNA TGTGCCAGCAGCTCGGAGTCGAACACTGAAGCTTTCTTT.